This entry is about one T cell receptor (beta chain). This entry is derived from a study of cytomegalovirus exposure and HLA in healthy donors. Clones were read by immunoSEQ multiplex PCR, and TCRdb kept only the in-frame ones, dropping some. The sample holds 120,000 or so clones; 75% to 90% are singletons and the top ten take roughly 2%. Sequenced sample: PBMCs. This receptor was taken from a woman under 30 in good health and CMV-seronegative.

The CDR3 spells CASTVGQGARPEAFF. The CDR3 region has the DNA TGTGCCAGCACCGTGGGACAGGGAGCCCGACCTGAAGCTTTCTTT. V is TRBV28 and J is TRBJ1-1; TRBD1 matches 9 bases. Trimming took 7 bases from V and 6 from J; bases not matched to a gene: 12. This CDR3 comprises 15 residues. Per germline, CDR1 MDHEN and CDR2 SYDVKM.